These T cell receptor beta chains were read from a single sample in a study of blood T cell repertoires in COVID-19. Only in-frame clones appear in the TCRdb table, and some are missing; sequencing was by immunoSEQ multiplex PCR. The table includes a few hundred thousand clones, roughly nine tenths detected once. Source material: PBMCs or T cells enriched from blood (not recorded which). These receptors came from a woman aged 30 to 39 who had recovered from COVID-19. The CDR3 runs from the conserved cysteine through the conserved F or W. The D gene is left open where the match is weak. Only some rows state a clone size, as once, few, many or a class for expanded clones.

CDR3nt: TGTGCCTGGAGTAGGGGGACAGGACCTTTCGAGCAGTACTTC
CDR3aa: CAWSRGTGPFEQYF
j_gene: TRBJ2-7
abundance: -
len: 14
v_gene: TRBV30
d_gene: TRBD1

CDR3nt: TGTGCCAGCAGCCTTGCAGGGGCAGGGGGACGGGGCGAGCAGTACTTC
CDR3aa: CASSLAGAGGRGEQYF
j_gene: TRBJ2-7
abundance: -
len: 16
v_gene: TRBV3-1/TRBV3-2
d_gene: TRBD1

CDR3nt: TGTGCCAGCAGCTTGGGGACACGCGTAGGCTATGGCTACACCTTC
CDR3aa: CASSLGTRVGYGYTF
j_gene: TRBJ1-2
abundance: -
len: 15
v_gene: TRBV5-6
d_gene: -

CDR3nt: TGTGCCAGTAGTATAACGCCCTCCCGGGGCGAGCAGTACTTC
CDR3aa: CASSITPSRGEQYF
j_gene: TRBJ2-7
abundance: -
len: 14
v_gene: TRBV19
d_gene: -

CDR3nt: TGTGCCAGCAGCCACCTTTCTGGAGGAGGAACAGATACGCAGTATTTT
CDR3aa: CASSHLSGGGTDTQYF
j_gene: TRBJ2-3
abundance: -
len: 16
v_gene: TRBV6-4
d_gene: -

CDR3nt: TGTGCCAGTACCTCCGGGACACGCCATCAGCCCCAGCATTTT
CDR3aa: CASTSGTRHQPQHF
j_gene: TRBJ1-5
abundance: -
len: 14
v_gene: TRBV19
d_gene: -

CDR3nt: TGTGCCAGCAGCCCGCTAGCGGGAGGGTCGGATACGCAGTATTTT
CDR3aa: CASSPLAGGSDTQYF
j_gene: TRBJ2-3
abundance: -
len: 15
v_gene: TRBV28
d_gene: TRBD2

CDR3nt: TGTGCCAGCAGCTTAGGGCTAGCGGGAGTAGAGACCCAGTACTTC
CDR3aa: CASSLGLAGVETQYF
j_gene: TRBJ2-5
abundance: once
len: 15
v_gene: TRBV7-7
d_gene: TRBD2

CDR3nt: TGTGCCAGCAGCTCCCCAGGGCTTGAGCAGTTCTTC
CDR3aa: CASSSPGLEQFF
j_gene: TRBJ2-1
abundance: -
len: 12
v_gene: TRBV7-2
d_gene: -

CDR3nt: TGTGCCAGCAGCCAAGATTTGGCGGCGGGAGGCCGGGAGCAGTACTTC
CDR3aa: CASSQDLAAGGREQYF
j_gene: TRBJ2-7
abundance: -
len: 16
v_gene: TRBV4-2
d_gene: TRBD2

CDR3nt: TGTGCCAGTAGAGTGACAGGGGTTGGCTACACCTTC
CDR3aa: CASRVTGVGYTF
j_gene: TRBJ1-2
abundance: -
len: 12
v_gene: TRBV19
d_gene: TRBD1

CDR3nt: TGTGCCAGCAGCCCGGTGACAGGGGGACCCTACGAGCAGTACTTC
CDR3aa: CASSPVTGGPYEQYF
j_gene: TRBJ2-7
abundance: -
len: 15
v_gene: TRBV7-9
d_gene: TRBD1

CDR3nt: TGTGCCAGCTCACCGGGACAGGGAGGTGAAGCTTTCTTT
CDR3aa: CASSPGQGGEAFF
j_gene: TRBJ1-1
abundance: -
len: 13
v_gene: TRBV18
d_gene: TRBD1

CDR3nt: TGTGCCAGCAGCCAACCCCGAGGGCAGGACTATGGCTACACCTTC
CDR3aa: CASSQPRGQDYGYTF
j_gene: TRBJ1-2
abundance: -
len: 15
v_gene: TRBV3-1/TRBV3-2
d_gene: -

CDR3nt: TGTGCCAGCAGTTATGACAGGGGGCGCAATGAGCAGTTCTTC
CDR3aa: CASSYDRGRNEQFF
j_gene: TRBJ2-1
abundance: once
len: 14
v_gene: TRBV7-3
d_gene: TRBD1

CDR3nt: TGTGCCAGCAGCTTCTCTTACAGGGCTAATTCACCCCTCCACTTT
CDR3aa: CASSFSYRANSPLHF
j_gene: TRBJ1-6
abundance: -
len: 15
v_gene: TRBV27
d_gene: -

CDR3nt: TGTGCCAGCAGGGACCACGGCGGGCAGCCCCAGCATTTT
CDR3aa: CASRDHGGQPQHF
j_gene: TRBJ1-5
abundance: -
len: 13
v_gene: TRBV12-3/TRBV12-4
d_gene: -

CDR3nt: TGTGCCAGCATAGACAGTTGGGGCAAAAACATTCAGTACTTC
CDR3aa: CASIDSWGKNIQYF
j_gene: TRBJ2-4
abundance: -
len: 14
v_gene: TRBV18
d_gene: -

CDR3nt: TGTGCCAGCTCACCACCTTCAGGGATCACTGAAGCTTTCTTT
CDR3aa: CASSPPSGITEAFF
j_gene: TRBJ1-1
abundance: -
len: 14
v_gene: TRBV18
d_gene: -

CDR3nt: TGCAGCGCCTCGAACACCGGGGAGCTGTTTTTT
CDR3aa: CSASNTGELFF
j_gene: TRBJ2-2
abundance: -
len: 11
v_gene: TRBV29-1
d_gene: -

CDR3nt: TGCGCCAGCAGTACCGGACGGACAATAGGCTCCTATAATTCACCCCTCCACTTT
CDR3aa: CASSTGRTIGSYNSPLHF
j_gene: TRBJ1-6
abundance: -
len: 18
v_gene: TRBV5-1
d_gene: -

CDR3nt: TGCAGCACCCTAAGCAAGCGGGATGAGCAGTTCTTC
CDR3aa: CSTLSKRDEQFF
j_gene: TRBJ2-1
abundance: -
len: 12
v_gene: TRBV29-1
d_gene: -

CDR3nt: TGTGCCAGCAGCCAAGATGTCACGCGACTAGCTACCCACGAGCAGTACTTC
CDR3aa: CASSQDVTRLATHEQYF
j_gene: TRBJ2-7
abundance: -
len: 17
v_gene: TRBV3-1/TRBV3-2
d_gene: TRBD2

CDR3nt: TGTGCCAGCAGACTCCCGGGACAGGGTGTCAGGGCGCTTTGGGGAAACACCATATATTTT
CDR3aa: CASRLPGQGVRALWGNTIYF
j_gene: TRBJ1-3
abundance: -
len: 20
v_gene: TRBV28
d_gene: TRBD1

CDR3nt: TGTGCCTGCCTGGACAAATCAATAAACTATGGCTACACCTTC
CDR3aa: CACLDKSINYGYTF
j_gene: TRBJ1-2
abundance: once
len: 14
v_gene: TRBV30
d_gene: -

CDR3nt: TGTGCCAGTAGTATTTTAACTACGGGGTCCAATGAGCAGTTCTTC
CDR3aa: CASSILTTGSNEQFF
j_gene: TRBJ2-1
abundance: -
len: 15
v_gene: TRBV19
d_gene: -

CDR3nt: TGTGCCAGCTCACCACCTGATTCCGGGACAGGGGCTAATGAAAAACTGTTTTTT
CDR3aa: CASSPPDSGTGANEKLFF
j_gene: TRBJ1-4
abundance: once
len: 18
v_gene: TRBV18
d_gene: TRBD1

CDR3nt: TGCAGCGTTTGGCTGATGACTAGACTAAGGACAGATACGCAGTATTTT
CDR3aa: CSVWLMTRLRTDTQYF
j_gene: TRBJ2-3
abundance: -
len: 16
v_gene: TRBV29-1
d_gene: -

CDR3nt: TGCGCCAGCAGCTTACCATCGCGGGCAGATACGCAGTATTTT
CDR3aa: CASSLPSRADTQYF
j_gene: TRBJ2-3
abundance: -
len: 14
v_gene: TRBV5-1
d_gene: -

CDR3nt: TGTGCCAGCAGCACAAGACAGGGCTTTGCTAGCTACACCTTC
CDR3aa: CASSTRQGFASYTF
j_gene: TRBJ1-2
abundance: -
len: 14
v_gene: TRBV7-2
d_gene: TRBD1

CDR3nt: TGTGCCAGCAGTATTATAGCGGGAGTGCGGACCTACGAGCAGTACTTC
CDR3aa: CASSIIAGVRTYEQYF
j_gene: TRBJ2-7
abundance: -
len: 16
v_gene: TRBV2
d_gene: TRBD2

CDR3nt: TGTGCCAGCAGCCTCCAGGGCGCTGAAGCTTTCTTT
CDR3aa: CASSLQGAEAFF
j_gene: TRBJ1-1
abundance: -
len: 12
v_gene: TRBV6-5
d_gene: -

CDR3nt: TGCGCCAGCAGCCAAGCGACTCAGGGGGCACGGACTGAAGCTTTCTTT
CDR3aa: CASSQATQGARTEAFF
j_gene: TRBJ1-1
abundance: -
len: 16
v_gene: TRBV4-1
d_gene: TRBD1

CDR3nt: TGTGCCAGCAGCCCTGGCTTCGGGGACTATGGCTACACCTTC
CDR3aa: CASSPGFGDYGYTF
j_gene: TRBJ1-2
abundance: -
len: 14
v_gene: TRBV7-3
d_gene: -

CDR3nt: TGTGCCAGCAGACCAGATAGGGGAGGGGGATGGAATGAGCAGTTCTTC
CDR3aa: CASRPDRGGGWNEQFF
j_gene: TRBJ2-1
abundance: -
len: 16
v_gene: TRBV27
d_gene: -

CDR3nt: TGTGCCAGCAGCTCACTGGGACTCGGTGAAGCTTTCTTT
CDR3aa: CASSSLGLGEAFF
j_gene: TRBJ1-1
abundance: -
len: 13
v_gene: TRBV11-2
d_gene: -

CDR3nt: TGTGCCTTACAGGGAGGGGTGAACACTGAAGCTTTCTTT
CDR3aa: CALQGGVNTEAFF
j_gene: TRBJ1-1
abundance: -
len: 13
v_gene: TRBV30
d_gene: -

CDR3nt: TGTGCCAGCAGCTTGATGAGTGCGGACACTGAAGCTTTCTTT
CDR3aa: CASSLMSADTEAFF
j_gene: TRBJ1-1
abundance: -
len: 14
v_gene: TRBV5-4
d_gene: -

CDR3nt: TGTGCCTGGGGCAGGTCTAACTCTGGAAACACCATATATTTT
CDR3aa: CAWGRSNSGNTIYF
j_gene: TRBJ1-3
abundance: -
len: 14
v_gene: TRBV30
d_gene: -

CDR3nt: TGCAGCGGGACGCCGACAGTGAACACTGAAGCTTTCTTT
CDR3aa: CSGTPTVNTEAFF
j_gene: TRBJ1-1
abundance: -
len: 13
v_gene: TRBV29-1
d_gene: -

CDR3nt: TGTGCCAGCAGTGAAACAGTCCCAAGGCAGCCCCAGCATTTT
CDR3aa: CASSETVPRQPQHF
j_gene: TRBJ1-5
abundance: -
len: 14
v_gene: TRBV6-1
d_gene: -

CDR3nt: TGTGCCAGCAGTTTAGCGGGGCCACAAGAGACCCAGTACTTC
CDR3aa: CASSLAGPQETQYF
j_gene: TRBJ2-5
abundance: -
len: 14
v_gene: TRBV7-2
d_gene: TRBD2

CDR3nt: TGTGCCAGCAGGGACAGGGATCTTAACACCGGGGAGCTGTTTTTT
CDR3aa: CASRDRDLNTGELFF
j_gene: TRBJ2-2
abundance: -
len: 15
v_gene: TRBV6-5
d_gene: TRBD1

CDR3nt: TGTGCCAGCAGTGAATTGGCAGGGGACACTGAAGCTTTCTTT
CDR3aa: CASSELAGDTEAFF
j_gene: TRBJ1-1
abundance: -
len: 14
v_gene: TRBV6-1
d_gene: -

CDR3nt: TGTGCCAGCTCACCAAGCACCTCAGGATGGCCATCCTACAATGAGCAGTTCTTC
CDR3aa: CASSPSTSGWPSYNEQFF
j_gene: TRBJ2-1
abundance: -
len: 18
v_gene: TRBV18
d_gene: -

CDR3nt: TGTGCCAGCAGCACCCGTAGCGGGAGGGGACTCAATGAGCAGTTCTTC
CDR3aa: CASSTRSGRGLNEQFF
j_gene: TRBJ2-1
abundance: few
len: 16
v_gene: TRBV7-3
d_gene: TRBD2

CDR3nt: TGTGCCTGGAATCGGCGCGGAGGCTATGGCTACACCTTC
CDR3aa: CAWNRRGGYGYTF
j_gene: TRBJ1-2
abundance: -
len: 13
v_gene: TRBV30
d_gene: -

CDR3nt: TGTGCCTGGAGTCGATGGGGTAGGGGAGGTCCGGGCATGAACACTGAAGCTTTCTTT
CDR3aa: CAWSRWGRGGPGMNTEAFF
j_gene: TRBJ1-1
abundance: -
len: 19
v_gene: TRBV30
d_gene: -

CDR3nt: TGTGCCAGTGAGGGGGGGTGGAGCAATCAGCCCCAGCATTTT
CDR3aa: CASEGGWSNQPQHF
j_gene: TRBJ1-5
abundance: few
len: 14
v_gene: TRBV19
d_gene: -

CDR3nt: TGTGCCAGCACATCCCGGGGGGGTCTGAACACTGAAGCTTTCTTT
CDR3aa: CASTSRGGLNTEAFF
j_gene: TRBJ1-1
abundance: -
len: 15
v_gene: TRBV5-4
d_gene: -

CDR3nt: TGTGCCAGTAGTACCGGAGGGTTACCCTACAATGAGCAGTTCTTC
CDR3aa: CASSTGGLPYNEQFF
j_gene: TRBJ2-1
abundance: once
len: 15
v_gene: TRBV19
d_gene: -

CDR3nt: TGTGCCAGCAGTACAGGGAAGAACACTGAAGCTTTCTTT
CDR3aa: CASSTGKNTEAFF
j_gene: TRBJ1-1
abundance: -
len: 13
v_gene: TRBV6-4
d_gene: -

CDR3nt: TGTGCCAGTAGTATCAACCAAGCTCAGGGTATCGGCAATCAGCCCCAGCATTTT
CDR3aa: CASSINQAQGIGNQPQHF
j_gene: TRBJ1-5
abundance: -
len: 18
v_gene: TRBV19
d_gene: -

CDR3nt: TGTGCCAGCAGTGAATATAGTAGGACAGGGAGAGGAAACACCATATATTTT
CDR3aa: CASSEYSRTGRGNTIYF
j_gene: TRBJ1-3
abundance: -
len: 17
v_gene: TRBV6-1
d_gene: TRBD1

CDR3nt: TGCGCCAGCAGCTTGATAGCGGGAGCCGACGAGCAGTACTTC
CDR3aa: CASSLIAGADEQYF
j_gene: TRBJ2-7
abundance: -
len: 14
v_gene: TRBV5-1
d_gene: TRBD2

CDR3nt: TGTGCCAGCAGTTTGCGAGATATCGACACCGGGGAGCTGTTTTTT
CDR3aa: CASSLRDIDTGELFF
j_gene: TRBJ2-2
abundance: -
len: 15
v_gene: TRBV28
d_gene: -

CDR3nt: TGTGCCAGCAGCCTCGGGACAGTCCAAGAGACCCAGTACTTC
CDR3aa: CASSLGTVQETQYF
j_gene: TRBJ2-5
abundance: -
len: 14
v_gene: TRBV7-9
d_gene: TRBD1

CDR3nt: TGCAGCGTTGAGGTCGTGGGGCACCGGGACAGGGGTTTCACCGGGGAGCTGTTTTTT
CDR3aa: CSVEVVGHRDRGFTGELFF
j_gene: TRBJ2-2
abundance: -
len: 19
v_gene: TRBV29-1
d_gene: TRBD1

CDR3nt: TGCGCCAGCAGTCAAGGTACAGGGGGCGGTAATCAGCCCCAGCATTTT
CDR3aa: CASSQGTGGGNQPQHF
j_gene: TRBJ1-5
abundance: -
len: 16
v_gene: TRBV23-1
d_gene: TRBD1

CDR3nt: TGTGCCAGCGGGCAAACTTACGAGCAGTACTTC
CDR3aa: CASGQTYEQYF
j_gene: TRBJ2-7
abundance: -
len: 11
v_gene: TRBV14
d_gene: -